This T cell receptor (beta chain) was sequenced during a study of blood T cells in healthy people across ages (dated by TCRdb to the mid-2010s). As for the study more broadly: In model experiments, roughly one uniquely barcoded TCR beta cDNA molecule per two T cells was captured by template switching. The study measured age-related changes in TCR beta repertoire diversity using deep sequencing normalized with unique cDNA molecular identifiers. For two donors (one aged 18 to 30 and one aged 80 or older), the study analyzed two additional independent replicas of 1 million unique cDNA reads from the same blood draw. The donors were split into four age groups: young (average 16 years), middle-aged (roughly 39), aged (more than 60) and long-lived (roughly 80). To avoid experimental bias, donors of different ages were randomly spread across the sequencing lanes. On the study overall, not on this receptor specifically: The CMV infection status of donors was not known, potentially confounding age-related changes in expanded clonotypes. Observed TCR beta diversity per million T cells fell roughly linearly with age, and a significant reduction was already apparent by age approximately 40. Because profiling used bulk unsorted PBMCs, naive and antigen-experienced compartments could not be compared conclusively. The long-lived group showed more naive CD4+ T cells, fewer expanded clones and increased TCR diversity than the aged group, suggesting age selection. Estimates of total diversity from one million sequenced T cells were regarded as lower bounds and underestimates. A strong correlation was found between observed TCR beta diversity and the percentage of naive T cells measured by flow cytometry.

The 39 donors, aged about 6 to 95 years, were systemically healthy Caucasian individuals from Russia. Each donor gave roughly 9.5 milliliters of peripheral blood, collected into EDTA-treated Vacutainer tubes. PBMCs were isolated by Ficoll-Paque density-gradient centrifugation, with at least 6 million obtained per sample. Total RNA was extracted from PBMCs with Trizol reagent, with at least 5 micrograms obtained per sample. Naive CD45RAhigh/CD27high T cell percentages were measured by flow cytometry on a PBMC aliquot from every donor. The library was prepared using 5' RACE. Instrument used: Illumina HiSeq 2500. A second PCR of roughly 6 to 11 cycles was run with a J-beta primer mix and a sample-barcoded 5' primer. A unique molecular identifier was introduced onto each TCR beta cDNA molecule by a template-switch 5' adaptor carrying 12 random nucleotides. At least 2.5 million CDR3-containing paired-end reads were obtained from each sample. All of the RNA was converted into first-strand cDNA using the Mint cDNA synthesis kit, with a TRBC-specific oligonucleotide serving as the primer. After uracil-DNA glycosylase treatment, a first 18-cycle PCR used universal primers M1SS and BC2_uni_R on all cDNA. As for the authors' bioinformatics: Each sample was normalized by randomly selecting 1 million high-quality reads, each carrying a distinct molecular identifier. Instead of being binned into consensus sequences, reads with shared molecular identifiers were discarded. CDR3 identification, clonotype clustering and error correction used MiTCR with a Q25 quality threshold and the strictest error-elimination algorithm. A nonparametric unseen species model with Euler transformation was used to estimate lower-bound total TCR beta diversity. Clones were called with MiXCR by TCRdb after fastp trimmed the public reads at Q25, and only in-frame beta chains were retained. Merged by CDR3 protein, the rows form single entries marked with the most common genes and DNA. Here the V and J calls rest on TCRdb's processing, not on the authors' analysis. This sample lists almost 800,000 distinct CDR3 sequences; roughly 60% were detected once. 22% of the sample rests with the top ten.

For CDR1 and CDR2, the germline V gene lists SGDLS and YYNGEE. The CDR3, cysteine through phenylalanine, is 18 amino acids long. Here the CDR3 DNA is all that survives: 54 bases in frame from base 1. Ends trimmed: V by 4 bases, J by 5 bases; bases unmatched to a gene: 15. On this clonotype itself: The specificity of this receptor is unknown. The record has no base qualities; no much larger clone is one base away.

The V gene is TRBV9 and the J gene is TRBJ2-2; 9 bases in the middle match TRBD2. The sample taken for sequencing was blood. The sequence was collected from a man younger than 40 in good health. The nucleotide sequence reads TGTGCCAGCAGCACAAGCGGGAGGCCAACCCTGGGAACCGGGGAGCTGTTTTTT. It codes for CASSTSGRPTLGTGELFF.